Presented here are 20 T cell receptor beta chains from one specimen sequenced in a study of T cell responses to AZD1222 COVID-19 vaccine. The protocol was immunoSEQ multiplex PCR, while the TCRdb copy is restricted to in-frame clones and leaves out a portion. Of tens of thousands of clones in the sample, 87% were seen once. The input for sequencing was peripheral blood, taken 28 days after the second AZD1222 dose. The receptor source for this set is an adult who received the AZD1222 COVID-19 vaccine.

V gene TRBV7-3 combines with J gene TRBJ2-3; 10 bases are shared with TRBD2. J was trimmed by 4 bases and V by 3 bases; bases with no gene match: 1. This CDR3 comprises 14 residues. CDR1 and CDR2 (germline): SGHTA, FQGTGA. The CDR3 is CASSLSGGADTQYF. DNA for the CDR3: TGTGCCAGCAGCTTGAGCGGGGGGGCAGATACGCAGTATTTT.

The J gene is TRBJ2-1, the V gene TRBV30, with TRBD1 matching 8 bases. This CDR3 spans 14 amino acids. V was clipped by 7 bases and J by 6 bases; unmatched bases: 11. Germline V gene sequence: CDR1 GTSNPN, CDR2 SVGIG (reference sequence). CDR3 amino acids: CAFDRGLTSNEQFF. DNA for the CDR3: TGTGCCTTTGACAGGGGTCTAACCAGCAATGAGCAGTTCTTC.

The V and J genes are TRBV20-1 and TRBJ2-7, with 7 bases lining up with TRBD1. The length of the CDR3 is 11 residues. CDR1 and CDR2 (germline): DFQATT, SNEGSKA (reference sequence). The V and J ends lost 6 bases and 5 bases, in that order; junction bases with no gene match: 4. The CDR3 here is CSAITGDEQYF. CDR3 nucleotides: TGCAGTGCCATTACAGGGGACGAGCAGTACTTC.

The chain recombines TRBV3-1 (or the pseudogene TRBV3-2) with TRBJ1-2; no firm D call. The ends were cut back, 1 base at V and 10 bases at J, with 25 bases in the middle. This CDR3 has 17 residues. Germline loops: CDR1 LGHDT, CDR2 YNNKEL (reference sequence). The CDR3 region has the DNA TGTGCCAGCAGCCAAGGTCTGGAGAGATCTTTGAGGGCGGCCTACACCTTC. Its translation is CASSQGLERSLRAAYTF.

This rearrangement joins TRBV5-6 to TRBJ1-6, with D hard to call. The germline CDR1 and CDR2 sequences are SGHDT and YYEEEE. The CDR3 is made up of 13 amino acids. Trimming took 0 bases from V and 8 from J, leaving 6 bases between them. The CDR3 is CASSLEGHSPLHF. In DNA form, the CDR3 reads TGTGCCAGCAGCTTGGAGGGTCATTCACCCCTCCACTTT.

The table lists this clone with a count of one. This chain links TRBV2 with TRBJ2-5; D possibly uses TRBD1 or TRBD2 (6 bases each). The V end was cut by 6 bases, the J end by 3 bases, with 17 bases between. The CDR3 sequence is 15 residues long. Germline V gene sequence: CDR1 SNHLY, CDR2 FYNNEI. The CDR3 is CASSGGPRWEETQYF. The CDR3 DNA reads as TGTGCCAGCAGCGGGGGCCCAAGGTGGGAAGAGACCCAGTACTTC.

V usage is TRBV4-1 and J usage is TRBJ1-1; D gene unclear. V was clipped by 1 base and J by 6 bases, with 12 bases between them. Germline loops: CDR1 MGHRA, CDR2 YSYEKL. The CDR3 runs to 14 residues. This chain's CDR3 is CASSQGQALPEAFF. The CDR3 DNA is TGCGCCAGCAGCCAAGGGCAGGCACTACCTGAAGCTTTCTTT.

The rearrangement uses TRBV27 and TRBJ1-1; TRBD1 aligns across 7 bases. This CDR3 is 13 amino acids long. Per germline, CDR1 MNHEY and CDR2 SMNVEV (reference sequence). Trimming at V came to 5 bases and at J to 4 bases, leaving 4 bases not matched to a gene. CDR3 amino acids: CASSPGQVTEAFF. The CDR3 region has the DNA TGTGCCAGCAGTCCCGGACAGGTCACTGAAGCTTTCTTT.

The chain joins TRBV19 to TRBJ2-1; 9 bases agree with TRBD1. V gave up 0 bases and J gave up 6 bases; unmatched junction bases: 6. The CDR3 spans 16 residues. Per the germline V gene, CDR1 is LNHDA and CDR2 is SQIVND (reference sequence). CDR3 loop: CASSIERRQGGNEQFF. In DNA, the CDR3 is TGTGCCAGTAGTATAGAACGCCGACAGGGGGGCAATGAGCAGTTCTTC.

The rearrangement links TRBV19 to TRBJ1-1; 11 bases map to TRBD1. V trimming: 5 bases; J trimming: 5 bases; junction bases outside the gene matches: 7. Per the germline V gene, CDR1 is LNHDA and CDR2 is SQIVND (reference sequence). The CDR3 consists of 15 residues. The CDR3 spells CASSPAGQGETEAFF. In DNA, the CDR3 is TGTGCCAGTAGTCCCGCGGGACAGGGGGAAACTGAAGCTTTCTTT.

The chain combines TRBV5-1 with TRBJ2-7; no definite D call. The germline V gene encodes CDR1 SGHRS and CDR2 YFSETQ. V lost 4 bases and J 3 bases, leaving 14 bases between the germline ends. There are 14 residues in the CDR3. The CDR3 DNA sequence: TGCGCCAGCAGCACAAGTCCTGGGGTCTACGAGCAGTACTTC. It is translated as CASSTSPGVYEQYF.

V usage is TRBV28 and J usage is TRBJ2-5; D possibly matches TRBD1 or TRBD2 (5 bases each). Germline loops: CDR1 MDHEN, CDR2 SYDVKM. V dropped 7 bases and J dropped 5 bases, with 11 bases sitting between them. The CDR3 covers 12 residues. The CDR3 is CASTGRRETQYF. The CDR3 DNA reads TGTGCCAGCACGGGGCGACGCGAGACCCAGTACTTC.

In this sample, this clone turned up once. This rearrangement joins TRBV5-1 to TRBJ1-4; 7 bases match TRBD1. This CDR3 comprises 13 residues. CDR1 is SGHRS and CDR2 is YFSETQ in the germline V gene. J gave up 7 bases and V 3 bases, and 3 bases lay outside the gene matches. CDR3 amino acids: CASSYGTVEKLFF. CDR3 nucleotides: TGCGCCAGCAGCTATGGGACAGTTGAAAAACTGTTTTTT.

The chain combines TRBV4-3 with TRBJ2-7, with TRBD1 matching over 8 bases. J was trimmed by 0 bases and V by 3 bases; bases with no gene match: 4. The CDR3 length is 15 residues. Germline CDR1 LGHNA, CDR2 YSLEER. CDR3 bases: TGCGCCAGCAGCCACGGGACAGGAAGCTCCTACGAGCAGTACTTC. Protein: CASSHGTGSSYEQYF.

The chain recombines TRBV28 with TRBJ2-5; a weak D match, TRBD2 (5 bases). The V and J ends lost 7 bases and 2 bases respectively, with 11 bases between them. Germline CDR1 reads MDHEN; CDR2 reads SYDVKM. The CDR3 consists of 13 residues. CDR3: CASNLSGQETQYF. The CDR3 DNA follows: TGTGCCAGCAACCTCTCGGGGCAAGAGACCCAGTACTTC.

This chain uses TRBV29-1 with TRBJ2-1; D is ambiguous. V dropped 2 bases and J dropped 9 bases, with 8 bases sitting between them. This CDR3 is 11 amino acids long. Germline assignment: CDR1 SQVTM and CDR2 ANQGSEA. The CDR3 sequence: CSVEQRFEQFF. The DNA of the CDR3 is TGCAGCGTTGAACAGAGGTTTGAGCAGTTCTTC.

The chain joins TRBV9 to TRBJ2-7; a weak D match, TRBD2 (6 bases). The V end was cut by 4 bases, the J end by 3 bases, with 17 bases between. The germline V gene has CDR1 SGDLS and CDR2 YYNGEE. The CDR3 loop spans 15 amino acids. The CDR3 bases are TGTGCCAGCAGCCCGCAGCCGGGGGTTCTCTACGAGCAGTACTTC. This encodes CASSPQPGVLYEQYF.

The genes are TRBV3-1 (or the pseudogene TRBV3-2) and TRBJ1-2, with a weak D call TRBD1 (5 bases). The CDR3 runs to 15 residues. Trimming took off 3 bases at V and 1 base at J, with 12 bases between the two ends. Germline V gives CDR1 LGHDT, CDR2 YNNKEL (reference sequence). CDR3 in amino acids: CASSQGNGGNYGYTF. DNA for the CDR3: TGTGCCAGCAGCCAGGGTAATGGGGGTAACTATGGCTACACCTTC.

This chain joins TRBV2 and TRBJ2-1; the D gene could be TRBD1 or TRBD2 (5 bases each). V was shortened by 0 bases and J by 10 bases, with 13 bases between the two germline ends. CDR3 length: 14 amino acids. Germline CDR1 SNHLY, CDR2 FYNNEI. In DNA, the CDR3 is TGTGCCAGCAGTGAAGCGCTCGGGGCCGGGGAGCAGTTCTTC. The encoded protein is CASSEALGAGEQFF.

This clone is a singleton in its sample. CDR3 nucleotides: TGTGCCAGCAGTCCCGGGACAGGGGCTGTTGGCTACACCTTC. It encodes CASSPGTGAVGYTF. The chain is built from TRBV6-4 and TRBJ1-2, with 10 nucleotides matching TRBD1. Germline V gene lookup returns CDR1 MRHNA and CDR2 SNTAGT. The CDR3 is 14 residues long. V dropped 5 bases and J dropped 7; count of bases not matched to a gene: 7.